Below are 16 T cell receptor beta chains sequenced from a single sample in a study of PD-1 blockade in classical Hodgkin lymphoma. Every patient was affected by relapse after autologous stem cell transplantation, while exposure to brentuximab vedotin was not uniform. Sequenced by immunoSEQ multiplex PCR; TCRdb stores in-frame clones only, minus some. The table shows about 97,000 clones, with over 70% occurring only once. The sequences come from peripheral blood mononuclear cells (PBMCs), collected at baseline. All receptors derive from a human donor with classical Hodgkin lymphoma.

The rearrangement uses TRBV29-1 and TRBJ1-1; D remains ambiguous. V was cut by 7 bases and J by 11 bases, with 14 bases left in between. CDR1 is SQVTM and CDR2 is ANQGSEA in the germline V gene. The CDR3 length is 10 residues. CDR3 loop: CSGLHSRAFF. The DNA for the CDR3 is TGCAGCGGCCTACACAGTAGGGCTTTCTTT.

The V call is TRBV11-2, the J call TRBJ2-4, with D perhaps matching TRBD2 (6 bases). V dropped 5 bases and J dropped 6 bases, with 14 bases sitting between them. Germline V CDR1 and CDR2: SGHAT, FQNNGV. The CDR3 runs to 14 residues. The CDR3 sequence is CASSGVGGLNIQYF. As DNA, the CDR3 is TGTGCCAGCAGCGGCGTGGGAGGACTAAACATTCAGTACTTC.

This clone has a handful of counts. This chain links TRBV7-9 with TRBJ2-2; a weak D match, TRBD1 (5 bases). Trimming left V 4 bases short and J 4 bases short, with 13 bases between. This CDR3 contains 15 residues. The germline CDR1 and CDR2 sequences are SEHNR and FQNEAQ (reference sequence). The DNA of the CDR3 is TGTGCCAGCAGCTCCAGGGATCGAGGCACCGGGGAGCTGTTTTTT. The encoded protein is CASSSRDRGTGELFF.

The CDR3 nucleotides are TGTGCCAGTAGTATAGACGGCGTGGGGGCTTACAATGAGCAGTTCTTC. Amino acid sequence: CASSIDGVGAYNEQFF. This chain connects TRBV19 to TRBJ2-1, with D possibly TRBD1 on 6 matching bases. Trimming took off 0 bases at V and 4 bases at J, with 13 bases between the two ends. This CDR3 spans 16 amino acids. In germline, CDR1 is LNHDA, CDR2 SQIVND (reference sequence).

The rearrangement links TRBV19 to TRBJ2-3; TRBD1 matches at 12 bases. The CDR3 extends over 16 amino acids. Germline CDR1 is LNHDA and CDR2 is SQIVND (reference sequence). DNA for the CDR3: TGTTCGAGCAGCGTAGGGACAGGGGGCTTTTATGATACGCAGTATTTT. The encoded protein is CSSSVGTGGFYDTQYF. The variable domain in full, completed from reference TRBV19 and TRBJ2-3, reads DGGITQSPKYLFRKEGQNVTLSCEQNLNHDAMYWYRQDPGQGLRLIYYSQIVNDFQKGDIAEGYSVSREKKESFPLTVTSAQKNPTAFYLCSSSVGTGGFYDTQYFGPGTRLTVL.

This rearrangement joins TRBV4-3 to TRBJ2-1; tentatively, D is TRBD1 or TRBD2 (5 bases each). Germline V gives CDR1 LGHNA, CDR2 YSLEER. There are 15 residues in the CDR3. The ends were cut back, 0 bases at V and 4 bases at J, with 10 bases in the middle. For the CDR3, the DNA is TGCGCCAGCAGCCAAGAGCCGGGACCATACAATGAGCAGTTCTTC. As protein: CASSQEPGPYNEQFF.

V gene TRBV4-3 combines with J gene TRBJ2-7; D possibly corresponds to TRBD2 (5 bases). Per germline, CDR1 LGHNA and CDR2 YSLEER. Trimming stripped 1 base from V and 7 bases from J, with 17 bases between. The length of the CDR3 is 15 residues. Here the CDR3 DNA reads TGCGCCAGCAGCCAAGCTTTGGTTCGCGAGGGTGAGCAGTACTTC. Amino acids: CASSQALVREGEQYF.

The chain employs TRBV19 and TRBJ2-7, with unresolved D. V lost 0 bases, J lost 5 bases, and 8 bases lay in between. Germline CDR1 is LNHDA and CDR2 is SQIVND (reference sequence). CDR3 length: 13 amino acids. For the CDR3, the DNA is TGTGCCAGTAGTATAGATCGAGTGAACGAGCAGTACTTC. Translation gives CASSIDRVNEQYF.

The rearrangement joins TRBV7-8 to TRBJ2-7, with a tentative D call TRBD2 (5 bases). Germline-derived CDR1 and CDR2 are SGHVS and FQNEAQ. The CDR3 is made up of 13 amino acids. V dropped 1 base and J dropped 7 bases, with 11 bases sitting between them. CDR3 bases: TGTGCCAGCAGCTTAGGCCTAGCCGGGGAGCAGTACTTC. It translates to CASSLGLAGEQYF.

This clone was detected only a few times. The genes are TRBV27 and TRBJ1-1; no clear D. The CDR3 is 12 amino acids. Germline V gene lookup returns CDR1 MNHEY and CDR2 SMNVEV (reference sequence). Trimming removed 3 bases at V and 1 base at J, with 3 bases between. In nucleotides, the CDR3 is TGTGCCAGCAGTTTTAGGAACACTGAAGCTTTCTTT. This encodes CASSFRNTEAFF.

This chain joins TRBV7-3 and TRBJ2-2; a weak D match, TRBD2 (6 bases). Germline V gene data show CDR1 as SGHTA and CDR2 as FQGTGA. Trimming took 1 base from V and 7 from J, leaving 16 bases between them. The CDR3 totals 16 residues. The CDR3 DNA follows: TGTGCCAGCAGCTTAAATCCCGGCGGGATGGGCGGGGAGCTGTTTTTT. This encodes CASSLNPGGMGGELFF. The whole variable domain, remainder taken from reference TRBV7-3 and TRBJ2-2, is GAGVSQTPSNKVTEKGKYVELRCDPISGHTALYWYRQSLGQGPEFLIYFQGTGAADDSGLPNDRFFAVRPEGSVSTLKIQRTERGDSAVYLCASSLNPGGMGGELFFGEGSRLTVL.

The DNA of the CDR3 is TGTGCCAGCAGTTTGGCAGGTCAGGGGATTCAGTACTTC. Amino acid sequence: CASSLAGQGIQYF. The chain has TRBV28 and TRBJ2-4; the D gene is possibly TRBD1 (6 bases). The V end was cut by 3 bases, the J end by 10 bases, with 13 bases between. Per germline, CDR1 MDHEN and CDR2 SYDVKM. The CDR3 is 13 residues long.

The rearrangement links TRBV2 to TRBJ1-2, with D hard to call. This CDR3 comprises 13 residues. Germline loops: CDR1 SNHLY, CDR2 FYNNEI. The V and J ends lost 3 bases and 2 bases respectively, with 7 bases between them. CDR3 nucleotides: TGTGCCAGCAGTGACTGGGAAAACTATGGCTACACCTTC. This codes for CASSDWENYGYTF.

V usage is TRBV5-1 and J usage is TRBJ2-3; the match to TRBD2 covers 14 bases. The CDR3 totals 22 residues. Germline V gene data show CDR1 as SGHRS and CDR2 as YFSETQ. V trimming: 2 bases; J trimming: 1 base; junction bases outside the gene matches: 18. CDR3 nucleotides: TGCGCCAGCAGCTTCCGGTCGGGGACTAGCGGGAGAATATTAGGGCGCACAGATACGCAGTATTTT. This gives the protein CASSFRSGTSGRILGRTDTQYF.

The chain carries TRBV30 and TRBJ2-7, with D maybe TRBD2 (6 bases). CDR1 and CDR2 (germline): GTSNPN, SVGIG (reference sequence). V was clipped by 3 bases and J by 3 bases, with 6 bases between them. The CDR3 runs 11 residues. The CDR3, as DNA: TGTGCCTGGAGGCGGGGCTACGAGCAGTACTTC. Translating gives CAWRRGYEQYF.

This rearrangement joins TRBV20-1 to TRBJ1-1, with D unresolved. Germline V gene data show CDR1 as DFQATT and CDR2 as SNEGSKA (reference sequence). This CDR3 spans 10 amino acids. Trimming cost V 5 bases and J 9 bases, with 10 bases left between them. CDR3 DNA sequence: TGCAGTGCTGGACTAACCCAAGCTTTCTTT. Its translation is CSAGLTQAFF.